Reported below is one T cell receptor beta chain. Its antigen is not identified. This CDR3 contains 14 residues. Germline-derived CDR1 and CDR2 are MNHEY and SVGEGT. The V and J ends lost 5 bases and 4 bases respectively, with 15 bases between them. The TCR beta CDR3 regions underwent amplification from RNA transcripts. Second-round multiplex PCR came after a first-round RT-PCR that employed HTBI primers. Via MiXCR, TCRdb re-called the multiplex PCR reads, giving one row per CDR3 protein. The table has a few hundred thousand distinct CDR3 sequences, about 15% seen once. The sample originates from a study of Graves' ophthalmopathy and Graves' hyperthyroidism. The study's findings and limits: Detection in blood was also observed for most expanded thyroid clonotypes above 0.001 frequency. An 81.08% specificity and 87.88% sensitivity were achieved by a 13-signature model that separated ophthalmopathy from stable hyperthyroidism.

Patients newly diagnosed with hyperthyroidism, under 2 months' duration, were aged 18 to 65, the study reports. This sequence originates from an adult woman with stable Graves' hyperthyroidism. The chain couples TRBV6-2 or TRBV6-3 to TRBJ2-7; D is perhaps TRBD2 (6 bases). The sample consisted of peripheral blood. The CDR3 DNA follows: TGTGCCAGCAGTATCGGAGGGAGCTCGTACGAGCAGTACTTC. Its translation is CASSIGGSSYEQYF.